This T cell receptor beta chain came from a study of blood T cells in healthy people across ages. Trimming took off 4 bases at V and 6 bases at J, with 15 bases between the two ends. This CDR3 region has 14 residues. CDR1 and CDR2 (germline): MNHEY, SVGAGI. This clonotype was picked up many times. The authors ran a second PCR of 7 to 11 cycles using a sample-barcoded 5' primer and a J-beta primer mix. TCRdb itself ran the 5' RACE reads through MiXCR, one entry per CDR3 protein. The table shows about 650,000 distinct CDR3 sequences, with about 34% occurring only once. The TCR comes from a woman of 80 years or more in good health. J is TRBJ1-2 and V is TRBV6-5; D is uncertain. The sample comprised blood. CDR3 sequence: CASSSPQSAHGYTF. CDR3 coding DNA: TGTGCCAGCAGTTCCCCACAAAGCGCCCATGGCTACACCTTC.